This T cell receptor beta chain is drawn from a study of cytomegalovirus exposure and HLA in healthy donors. Only in-frame clones appear in the TCRdb table, and some are missing; sequencing was by immunoSEQ multiplex PCR. The data hold tens of thousands of clones, with roughly 96% observed a single time. The CDR3 has 14 amino acids. Looked up from germline, CDR1 is SGHTA and CDR2 is FQGNSA. The ends lost 5 bases at V and 6 bases at J; junction bases unmatched: 8. Specimen: PBMCs. The V gene is TRBV7-2, the J gene TRBJ2-7; 9 bases are a match to TRBD1. The sequence was obtained from a man aged 18 to 29 in good health and CMV-seronegative. CDR3 in amino acids: CASSRRDRVREQYF. CDR3 sequence (DNA): TGTGCCAGCAGCCGCCGGGACAGGGTTCGCGAGCAGTACTTC.